Listed below are T cell receptor beta chains from one sample, sequenced in a study of T cells in Graves' hyperthyroidism and ophthalmopathy. TCRdb reprocessed the multiplex PCR reads via MiXCR and lists one record per CDR3 protein. The sample includes roughly 570,000 distinct CDR3 sequences, around a sixth of them seen just once. The specimen was blood. The receptors here all came from a woman aged 30 to 39 with Graves' hyperthyroidism. Each CDR3 is given with its conserved first and last residue. D genes are given only for firm matches. Expanded clones get a size class; other rows say once, few or many, or leave the size out.

many	TRBV2	TRBJ2-7	TRBD1	CASSGGLQGAVYEQYF	TGTGCCAGCAGTGGGGGCCTACAGGGGGCCGTTTACGAGCAGTACTTC
.	TRBV28	TRBJ2-2	.	CASSLQWAEANTGELFF	TGTGCCAGCAGTTTACAATGGGCGGAGGCGAACACCGGGGAGCTGTTTTTT
few	TRBV10-3	TRBJ2-5	.	CAISEHQETQYF	TGTGCCATCAGTGAGCATCAAGAGACCCAGTACTTC
many	TRBV29-1	TRBJ2-7	.	CSVARQDAYEQYF	TGCAGCGTGGCTAGACAGGACGCCTACGAGCAGTACTTC
.	TRBV19	TRBJ2-4	.	CASSIANLVADRRDIQYF	TGTGCCAGTAGTATAGCCAACCTCGTAGCGGACCGTAGGGACATTCAGTACTTC
many	TRBV28	TRBJ2-3	.	CASSLSPSPGDTQYF	TGTGCCAGCAGTTTAAGTCCTAGCCCTGGGGATACGCAGTATTTT
many	TRBV30	TRBJ1-1	.	CAWSVRGDTEAFF	TGTGCCTGGAGTGTGCGGGGAGACACTGAAGCTTTCTTT
few	TRBV29-1	TRBJ2-2	TRBD2	CSVEGQGGFAGELFF	TGCAGCGTTGAAGGCCAGGGAGGGTTCGCCGGGGAGCTGTTTTTT
many	TRBV7-2	TRBJ1-2	.	CASSLASVVRTRNYGYTF	TGTGCCAGCAGCTTAGCAAGTGTTGTCCGGACTAGGAACTATGGCTACACCTTC
few	TRBV29-1	TRBJ1-2	.	CSVEETTGQGYTF	TGCAGCGTTGAAGAGACGACGGGGCAGGGCTACACCTTC
few	TRBV7-2	TRBJ2-1	.	CASTSQRYNNEQFF	TGTGCCAGCACTTCCCAACGATACAACAATGAGCAGTTCTTC
few	TRBV4-1	TRBJ2-6	.	CASSQGPRLDSGANVLTF	TGCGCCAGCAGCCAAGGGCCGCGACTTGACTCTGGGGCCAACGTCCTGACTTTC
few	TRBV27	TRBJ1-2	TRBD1	CASSLFGRGDYGYTF	TGTGCCAGCAGTTTATTTGGCAGGGGGGACTATGGCTACACCTTC